The present TCR beta chain was sequenced within a study of PD-L1 blockade in urothelial cancer. About the study: Starting in 2014, patients were given atezolizumab (1,200 mg intravenously every 3 weeks). T cells were recovered from blood samples at a median of roughly 150,000.

The CDR3 is made up of 19 amino acids. Germline-derived CDR1 and CDR2 are SGHRS and YFSETQ. V gave up 0 bases and J gave up 0 bases; unmatched junction bases: 11. Spike-ins of synthetic TCR analog templates went into each PCR. Assay used: immunoSEQ multiplex PCR; TCRdb lists only in-frame clones, some missing. The table shows about 30,000 clones, with approximately 87% occurring only once. Urothelial carcinoma affected the patients, and it was locally advanced or metastatic. The TCR originated in a middle-aged man with urothelial cancer. This chain connects TRBV5-1 to TRBJ2-1; 8 bases match TRBD1. The material sequenced was PBMCs, taken around atezolizumab (anti-PD-L1) treatment. CDR3 sequence (DNA): TGCGCCAGCAGCTTGGGGACAGGGTTGGTTAGGTTCTCCTACAATGAGCAGTTCTTC. This sequence encodes CASSLGTGLVRFSYNEQFF. The full variable domain, with the rest looked up from reference TRBV5-1 and TRBJ2-1, is KAGVTQTPRYLIKTRGQQVTLSCSPISGHRSVSWYQQTPGQGLQFLFEYFSETQRNKGNFPGRFSGRQFSNSRSEMNVSTLELGDSALYLCASSLGTGLVRFSYNEQFFGPGTRLTVL.